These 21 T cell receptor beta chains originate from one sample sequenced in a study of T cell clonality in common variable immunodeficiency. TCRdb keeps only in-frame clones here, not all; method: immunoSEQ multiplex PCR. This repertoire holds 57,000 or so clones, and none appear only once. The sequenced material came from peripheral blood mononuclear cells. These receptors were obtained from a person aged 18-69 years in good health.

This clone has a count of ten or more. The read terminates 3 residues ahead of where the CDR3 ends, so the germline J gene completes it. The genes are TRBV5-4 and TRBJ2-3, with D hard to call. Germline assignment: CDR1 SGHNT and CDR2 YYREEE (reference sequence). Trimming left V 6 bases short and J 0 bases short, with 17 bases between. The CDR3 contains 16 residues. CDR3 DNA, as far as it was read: TGTGCCAGCACCCCCGACTCGCGCTCTAGCACAGATACG. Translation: CASTPDSRSSTDT. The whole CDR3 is CASTPDSRSSTDTQYF.

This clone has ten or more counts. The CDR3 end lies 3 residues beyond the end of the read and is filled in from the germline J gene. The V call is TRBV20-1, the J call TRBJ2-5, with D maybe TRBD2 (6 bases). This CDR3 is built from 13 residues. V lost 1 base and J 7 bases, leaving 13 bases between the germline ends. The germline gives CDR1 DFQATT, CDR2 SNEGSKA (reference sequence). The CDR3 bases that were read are TGCAGTGCTAGAGTGACTAGTGTGGCGACC. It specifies CSARVTSVAT. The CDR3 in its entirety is CSARVTSVATQYF.

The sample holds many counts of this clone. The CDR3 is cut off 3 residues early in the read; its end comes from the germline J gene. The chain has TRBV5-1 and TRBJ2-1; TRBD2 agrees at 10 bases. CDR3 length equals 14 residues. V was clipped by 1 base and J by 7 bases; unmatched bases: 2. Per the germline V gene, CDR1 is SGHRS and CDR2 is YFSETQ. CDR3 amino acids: CASSLISGRNEQFF. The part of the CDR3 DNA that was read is TGCGCCAGCAGCTTGATTAGCGGGAGGAATGAG.

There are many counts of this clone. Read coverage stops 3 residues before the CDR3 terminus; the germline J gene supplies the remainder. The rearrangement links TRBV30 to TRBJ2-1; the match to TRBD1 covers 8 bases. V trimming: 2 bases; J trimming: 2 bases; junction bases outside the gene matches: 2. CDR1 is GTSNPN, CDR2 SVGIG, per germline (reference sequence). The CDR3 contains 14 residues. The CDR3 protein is CAWSLGQAYNEQFF. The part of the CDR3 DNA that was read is TGTGCCTGGAGTCTGGGACAGGCCTACAATGAG.

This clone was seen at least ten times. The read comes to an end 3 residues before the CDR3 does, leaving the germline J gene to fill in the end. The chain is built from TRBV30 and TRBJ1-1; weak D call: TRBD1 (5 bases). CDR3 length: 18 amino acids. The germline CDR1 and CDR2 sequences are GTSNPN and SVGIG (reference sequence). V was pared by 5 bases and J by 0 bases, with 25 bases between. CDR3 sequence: CAWVGGRDYSFLNTEAFF. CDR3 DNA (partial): TGTGCCTGGGTGGGAGGACGGGACTACTCTTTCTTGAACACTGAA.

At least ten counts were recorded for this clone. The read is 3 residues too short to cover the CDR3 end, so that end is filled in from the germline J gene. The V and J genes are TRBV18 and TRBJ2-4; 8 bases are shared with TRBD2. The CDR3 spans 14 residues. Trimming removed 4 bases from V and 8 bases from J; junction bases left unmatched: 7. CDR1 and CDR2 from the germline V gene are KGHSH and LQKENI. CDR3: CASSRAGAGDIQYF. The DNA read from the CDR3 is TGTGCCAGCTCACGAGCGGGAGCGGGAGACATT.

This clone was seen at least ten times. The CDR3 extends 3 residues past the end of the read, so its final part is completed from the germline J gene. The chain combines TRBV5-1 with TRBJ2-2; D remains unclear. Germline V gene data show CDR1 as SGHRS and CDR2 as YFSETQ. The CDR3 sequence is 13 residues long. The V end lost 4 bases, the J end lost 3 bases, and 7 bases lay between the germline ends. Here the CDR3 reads CASSVTHTGELFF. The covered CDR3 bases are TGCGCCAGCAGCGTAACACACACCGGGGAG.

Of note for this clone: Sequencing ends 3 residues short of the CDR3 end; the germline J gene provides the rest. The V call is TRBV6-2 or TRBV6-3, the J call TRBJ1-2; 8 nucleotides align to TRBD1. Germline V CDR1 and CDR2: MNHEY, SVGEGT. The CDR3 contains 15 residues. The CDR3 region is CASSPGQVNYNDYTF. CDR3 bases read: TGTGCCAGCAGTCCGGGACAGGTGAATTACAATGAC.

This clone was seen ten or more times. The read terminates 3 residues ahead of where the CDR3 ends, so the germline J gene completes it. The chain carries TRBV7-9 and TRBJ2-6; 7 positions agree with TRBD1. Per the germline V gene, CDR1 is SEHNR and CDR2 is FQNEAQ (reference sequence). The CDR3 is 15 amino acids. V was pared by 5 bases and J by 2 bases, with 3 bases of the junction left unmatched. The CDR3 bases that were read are TGTGCCAGCAGCATTACAGGGGCTGGGGCCAACGTC. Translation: CASSITGAGANV. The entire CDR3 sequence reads CASSITGAGANVLTF.

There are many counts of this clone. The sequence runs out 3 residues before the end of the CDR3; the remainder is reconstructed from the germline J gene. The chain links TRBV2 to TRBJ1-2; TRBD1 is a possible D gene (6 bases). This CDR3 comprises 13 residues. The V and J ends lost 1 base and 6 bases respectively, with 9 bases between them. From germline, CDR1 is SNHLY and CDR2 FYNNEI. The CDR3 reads CASSEGRGNGYTF. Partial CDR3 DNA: TGTGCCAGCAGTGAAGGCAGGGGAAATGGC.

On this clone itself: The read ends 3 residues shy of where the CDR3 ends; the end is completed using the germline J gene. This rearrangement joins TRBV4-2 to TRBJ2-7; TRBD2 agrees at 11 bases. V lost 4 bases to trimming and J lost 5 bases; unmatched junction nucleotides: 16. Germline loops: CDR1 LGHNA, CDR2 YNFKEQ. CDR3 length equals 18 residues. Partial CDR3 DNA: TGTGCCAGCAGCCCAGGGACTAGCGGTTATATAATAACGGACGAG. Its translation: CASSPGTSGYIITDE. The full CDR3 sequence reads CASSPGTSGYIITDEQYF.

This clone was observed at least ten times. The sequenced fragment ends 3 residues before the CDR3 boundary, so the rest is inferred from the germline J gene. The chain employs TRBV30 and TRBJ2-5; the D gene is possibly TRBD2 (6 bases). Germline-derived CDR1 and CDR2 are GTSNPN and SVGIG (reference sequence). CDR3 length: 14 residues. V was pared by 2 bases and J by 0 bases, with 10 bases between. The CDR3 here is CAWSSKRDQETQYF. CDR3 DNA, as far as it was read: TGTGCCTGGAGTTCGAAGCGGGACCAAGAGACC.

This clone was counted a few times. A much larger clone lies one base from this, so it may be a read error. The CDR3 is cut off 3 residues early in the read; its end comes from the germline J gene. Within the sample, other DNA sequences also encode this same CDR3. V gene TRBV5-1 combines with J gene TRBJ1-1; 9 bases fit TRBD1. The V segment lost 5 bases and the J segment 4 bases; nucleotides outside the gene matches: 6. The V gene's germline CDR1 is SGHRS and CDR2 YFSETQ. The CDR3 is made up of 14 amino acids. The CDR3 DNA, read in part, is TGCGCCAGCAGTGAGGGACAGGGATCCACTGAA. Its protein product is CASSEGQGSTE. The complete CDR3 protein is CASSEGQGSTEAFF.

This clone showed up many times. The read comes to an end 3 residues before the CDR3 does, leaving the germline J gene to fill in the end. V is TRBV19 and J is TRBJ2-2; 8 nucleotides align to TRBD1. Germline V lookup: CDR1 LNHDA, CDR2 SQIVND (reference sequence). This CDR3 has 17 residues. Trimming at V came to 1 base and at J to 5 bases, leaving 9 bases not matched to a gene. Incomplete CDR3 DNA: TGTGCCAGTAGTATAGGGCCCGGGACAGGAGGGACCGGGGAG. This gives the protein CASSIGPGTGGTGE. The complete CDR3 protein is CASSIGPGTGGTGELFF.

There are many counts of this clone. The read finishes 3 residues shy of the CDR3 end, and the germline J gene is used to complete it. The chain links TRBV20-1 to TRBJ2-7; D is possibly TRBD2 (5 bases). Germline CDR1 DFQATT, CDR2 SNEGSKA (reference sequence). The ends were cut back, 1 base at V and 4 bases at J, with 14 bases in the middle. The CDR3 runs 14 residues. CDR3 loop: CSARGVRTPYEQYF. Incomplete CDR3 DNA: TGCAGTGCTAGAGGAGTCCGGACTCCTTACGAG.

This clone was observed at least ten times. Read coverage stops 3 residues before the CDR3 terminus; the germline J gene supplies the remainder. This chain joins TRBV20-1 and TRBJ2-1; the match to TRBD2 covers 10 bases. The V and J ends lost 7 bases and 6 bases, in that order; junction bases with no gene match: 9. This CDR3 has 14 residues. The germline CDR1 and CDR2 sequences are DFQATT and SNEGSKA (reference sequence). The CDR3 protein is CSGEAGGPGNEQFF. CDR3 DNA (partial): TGCAGTGGGGAAGCGGGAGGGCCTGGCAATGAG.

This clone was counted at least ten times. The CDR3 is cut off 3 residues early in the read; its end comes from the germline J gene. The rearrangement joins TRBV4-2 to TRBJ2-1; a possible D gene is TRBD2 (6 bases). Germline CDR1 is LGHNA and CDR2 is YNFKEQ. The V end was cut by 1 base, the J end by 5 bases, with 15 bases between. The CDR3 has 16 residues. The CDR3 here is CASSQVLAGLDNEQFF. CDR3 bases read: TGTGCCAGCAGCCAAGTGTTGGCGGGGCTCGACAATGAG.

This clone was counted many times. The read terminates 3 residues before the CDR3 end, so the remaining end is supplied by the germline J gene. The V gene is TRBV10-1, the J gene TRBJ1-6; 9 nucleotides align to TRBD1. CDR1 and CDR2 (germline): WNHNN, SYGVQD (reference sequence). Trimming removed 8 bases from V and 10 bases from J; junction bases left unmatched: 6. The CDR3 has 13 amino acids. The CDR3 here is CASRTGEDSPLHF. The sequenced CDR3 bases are TGCGCCAGCCGGACAGGGGAGGACTCACCC.

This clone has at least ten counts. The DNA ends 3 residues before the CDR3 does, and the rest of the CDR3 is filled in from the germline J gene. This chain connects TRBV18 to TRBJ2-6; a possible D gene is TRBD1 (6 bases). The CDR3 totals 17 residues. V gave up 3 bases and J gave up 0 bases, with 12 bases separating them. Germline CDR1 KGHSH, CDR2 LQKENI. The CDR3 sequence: CASSPDRVHSGANVLTF. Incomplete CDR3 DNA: TGTGCCAGCTCACCGGACAGAGTTCACTCTGGGGCCAACGTC.

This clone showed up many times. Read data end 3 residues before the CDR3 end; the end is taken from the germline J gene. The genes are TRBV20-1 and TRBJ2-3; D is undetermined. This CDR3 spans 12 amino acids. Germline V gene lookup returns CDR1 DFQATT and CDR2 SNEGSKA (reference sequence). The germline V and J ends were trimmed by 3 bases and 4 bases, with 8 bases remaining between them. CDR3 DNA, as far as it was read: TGCAGTGCTAGTGAGTCGGCAGATACG. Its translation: CSASESADT. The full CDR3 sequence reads CSASESADTQYF.

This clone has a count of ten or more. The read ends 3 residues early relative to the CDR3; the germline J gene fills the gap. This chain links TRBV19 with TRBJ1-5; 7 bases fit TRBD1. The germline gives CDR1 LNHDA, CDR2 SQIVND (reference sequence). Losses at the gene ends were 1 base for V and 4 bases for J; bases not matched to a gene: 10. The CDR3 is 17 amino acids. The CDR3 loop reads CASSIVSFGTANQPQHF. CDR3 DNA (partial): TGTGCCAGTAGTATAGTGAGTTTCGGGACAGCGAATCAGCCC.